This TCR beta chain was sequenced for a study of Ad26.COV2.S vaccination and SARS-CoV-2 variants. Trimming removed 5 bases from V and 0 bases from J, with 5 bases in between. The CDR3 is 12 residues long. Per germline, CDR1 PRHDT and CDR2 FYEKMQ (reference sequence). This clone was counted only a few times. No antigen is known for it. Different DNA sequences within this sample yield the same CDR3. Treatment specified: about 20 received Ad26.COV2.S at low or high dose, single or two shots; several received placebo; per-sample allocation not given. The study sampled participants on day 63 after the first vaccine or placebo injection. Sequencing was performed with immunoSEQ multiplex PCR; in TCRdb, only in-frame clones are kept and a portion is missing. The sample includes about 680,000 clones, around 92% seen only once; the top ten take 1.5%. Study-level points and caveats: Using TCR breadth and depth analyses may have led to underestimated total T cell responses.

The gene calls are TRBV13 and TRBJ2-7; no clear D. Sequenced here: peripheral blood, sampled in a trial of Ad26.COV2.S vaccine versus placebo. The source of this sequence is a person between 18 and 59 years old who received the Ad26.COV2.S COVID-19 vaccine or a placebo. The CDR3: CASSLSSYEQYF. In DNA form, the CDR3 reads TGTGCCAGCAGCCTAAGCTCCTACGAGCAGTACTTC.